The 24 T cell receptor beta chains listed next were all sequenced from one sample in a study of OX40 agonist ivuxolimab in advanced cancers. Assay used: immunoSEQ multiplex PCR; TCRdb lists only in-frame clones, some missing. The profile shows 70,000 to 80,000 clones, roughly 86% of them singletons. This material consisted of CD4+ or CD8+ T cells sorted from blood, taken in a trial of the OX40 agonist ivuxolimab. The source of these receptors is an adult with an advanced solid tumor such as melanoma, head and neck, liver or kidney cancer.

The chain is built from TRBV12-2 and TRBJ2-5. TRBV12-2 is an annotated pseudogene. The CDR3 totals 13 residues. CDR3 loop: CASPPGGQETQYF. The CDR3 DNA reads TGTGCAAGTCCCCCTGGGGGCCAAGAGACCCAGTACTTC.

This sequence joins TRBV6-5 and TRBJ1-1; possibly TRBD1 for D (6 bases). This CDR3 spans 14 amino acids. The germline CDR1 and CDR2 sequences are MNHEY and SVGAGI. Between the trimmed V and J ends, which lost 6 bases and 2 bases, there was a span of 13 bases. This chain's CDR3 is CASSRQGINTEAFF. The CDR3 nucleotides read TGTGCCAGCAGCCGTCAGGGGATCAACACTGAAGCTTTCTTT.

The chain has TRBV6-1 and TRBJ1-6, with D possibly TRBD1 on 5 matching bases. CDR3 length: 14 residues. CDR1 is MNHNS and CDR2 is SASEGT in the germline V gene. Trimming stripped 7 bases from V and 14 bases from J, with 21 bases between. The CDR3 loop reads CASTSGAHNRALHF. The CDR3, as DNA: TGTGCCAGCACGAGTGGGGCCCACAATAGGGCCCTCCACTTT.

The chain couples TRBV5-1 to TRBJ2-5, with 8 nucleotides matching TRBD1. V lost 0 bases and J lost 3; bases outside the gene matches: 4. The CDR3 has 15 residues. The germline V gene encodes CDR1 SGHRS and CDR2 YFSETQ. CDR3 coding DNA: TGCGCCAGCAGCTTGGTCAGGGGGCTCGAAGAGACCCAGTACTTC. It encodes CASSLVRGLEETQYF.

The gene calls are TRBV5-5 and TRBJ2-3, with TRBD1 matching over 7 bases. This CDR3 has 15 amino acids. In germline, CDR1 is SGHKS, CDR2 YYEKEE (reference sequence). Trimming cost V 5 bases and J 2 bases; bases outside gene matches: 8. The CDR3 DNA follows: TGTGCCAGCAGTCTGGGACAGTTAGTCACAGATACGCAGTATTTT. Amino acids: CASSLGQLVTDTQYF.

V and J are TRBV7-3 and TRBJ1-1; D gene unclear. V dropped 6 bases and J dropped 1 base, with 9 bases sitting between them. This CDR3 is built from 13 residues. Germline V gives CDR1 SGHTA, CDR2 FQGTGA. The CDR3 reads CASSQDWNTEAFF. CDR3 nucleotides: TGTGCCAGCAGTCAGGACTGGAACACTGAAGCTTTCTTT.

The chain links TRBV5-4 to TRBJ2-5; TRBD1 agrees at 7 bases. The last part of the DNA fits TRBJ2-7 better; the J call may be wrong. The germline V gene has CDR1 SGHNT and CDR2 YYREEE (reference sequence). The CDR3 spans 16 residues. Here the CDR3 DNA reads TGTGCCAGCAGCGGCTTAGGGGGCGCTCGGTCCTACGAGCAGTACTTC. It is translated as CASSGLGGARSYEQYF.

A single count supports this clone. J is TRBJ1-2 and V is TRBV19; TRBD1 matches 7 bases. Germline values: CDR1 LNHDA, CDR2 SQIVND (reference sequence). The CDR3 consists of 12 residues. V lost 6 bases to trimming and J lost 8 bases; unmatched junction nucleotides: 6. The CDR3 here is CASSRTGAGYTF. The CDR3 DNA follows: TGTGCCAGTAGCAGAACAGGGGCGGGCTACACCTTC.

The gene calls are TRBV27 and TRBJ1-5; no clear D gene. The CDR3 has 15 amino acids. V gave up 4 bases and J gave up 0 bases, with 10 bases separating them. The germline V gene encodes CDR1 MNHEY and CDR2 SMNVEV (reference sequence). CDR3 DNA: TGTGCCAGCAGTTCCGGCGCATATAGCAATCAGCCCCAGCATTTT. It translates to CASSSGAYSNQPQHF.

Remarks on this clone: One end of the junction varies from germline; a read error may be responsible. The chain employs TRBV27 and TRBJ2-7, with TRBD2 matching 14 bases. Germline-derived CDR1 and CDR2 are MNHEY and SMNVEV (reference sequence). There are 15 residues in the CDR3. The CDR3 DNA is TGTGCCAGCAGGAGGGGACTAGCGGGAGCTTACGAGCGGTACTTC. Translating it yields CASRRGLAGAYERYF.

The chain is built from TRBV6-1 and TRBJ1-2; TRBD1 matches 10 bases. CDR1 and CDR2 from the germline V gene are MNHNS and SASEGT. J gave up 4 bases and V 7 bases, and 3 bases lay outside the gene matches. The CDR3 covers 13 residues. CDR3 loop: CASKDRGVYGYTF. In DNA form, the CDR3 reads TGTGCCAGCAAGGACAGGGGGGTCTATGGCTACACCTTC.

This clone was found once. The V and J genes are TRBV7-2 and TRBJ1-1; no clear D gene. V gave up 7 bases and J gave up 0 bases, with 9 bases separating them. The CDR3 is 13 residues long. Germline V CDR1 and CDR2: SGHTA, FQGNSA. The CDR3 bases are TGTGCCAGCATCCTTAGGATGAACACTGAAGCTTTCTTT. Amino acids: CASILRMNTEAFF.

This clone occurred a few times. The J gene is TRBJ1-2, the V gene TRBV4-3; 7 nucleotides agree with TRBD1. The CDR3 extends over 15 amino acids. Germline CDR1 and CDR2: LGHNA and YSLEER. Trimming took 2 bases from V and 2 from J; bases not matched to a gene: 5. The CDR3 sequence: CASSQRTGPNYGYTF. CDR3 DNA: TGCGCCAGCAGCCAACGGACAGGCCCGAACTATGGCTACACCTTC.

This rearrangement joins TRBV6-1 to TRBJ2-3, with a tentative D call TRBD1 (5 bases). Germline assignment: CDR1 MNHNS and CDR2 SASEGT. V was trimmed by 7 bases and J by 4 bases, leaving 18 bases between them. This CDR3 spans 15 amino acids. The CDR3 protein is CASKRGAQGADTQYF. CDR3 in DNA: TGTGCCAGCAAAAGAGGCGCTCAAGGGGCAGATACGCAGTATTTT.

The genes are TRBV7-6 and TRBJ2-5, with D maybe TRBD2 (5 bases). The CDR3 length is 15 residues. V shed 4 bases and J shed 4 bases, with 16 bases lying between them. The germline V gene encodes CDR1 SGHVS and CDR2 FNYEAQ. CDR3 region: CASSSQSLRGETQYF. The DNA of the CDR3 is TGTGCCAGCAGCTCTCAGTCGCTTCGGGGAGAGACCCAGTACTTC.

The V call is TRBV4-2, the J call TRBJ2-7; 9 nucleotides match TRBD2. Germline CDR1 LGHNA, CDR2 YNFKEQ. Unmatched junction bases numbered 8, after V lost 6 bases and J lost 2 bases. The CDR3 runs to 15 residues. The CDR3 DNA is TGTGCCAGCAGTTTAGTTAGCGGGGGCACCTACGAGCAGTACTTC. Protein: CASSLVSGGTYEQYF.

The chain employs TRBV2 and TRBJ2-1; D is perhaps TRBD1 or TRBD2 (6 bases each). The CDR3 extends over 13 amino acids. Germline CDR1 SNHLY, CDR2 FYNNEI. V was clipped by 0 bases and J by 8 bases, with 8 bases between them. The CDR3 sequence: CASSEARGDEQFF. CDR3 in DNA: TGTGCCAGCAGTGAAGCTAGGGGGGATGAGCAGTTCTTC.

The V call is TRBV6-5, the J call TRBJ1-2, with D maybe TRBD1 (6 bases). The CDR3 contains 15 residues. Germline V gene sequence: CDR1 MNHEY, CDR2 SVGAGI. Trimming cost V 5 bases and J 0 bases, with 13 bases left between them. CDR3 region: CASSQDSRANYGYTF. CDR3 in DNA: TGTGCCAGCAGTCAGGACAGCCGAGCTAACTATGGCTACACCTTC.

The table lists this clone with a few counts. The J gene is TRBJ2-2, the V gene TRBV6-5; maybe TRBD2 (5 bases). V dropped 4 bases and J dropped 3 bases, with 12 bases sitting between them. The CDR3 covers 15 residues. Per the germline V gene, CDR1 is MNHEY and CDR2 is SVGAGI. This CDR3 is CASSSRGRDTGELFF. The CDR3 nucleotides read TGTGCCAGCAGTTCACGGGGAAGGGACACCGGGGAGCTGTTTTTT.

The chain employs TRBV5-6 and TRBJ1-1; the match to TRBD1 covers 12 bases. Germline V gene lookup returns CDR1 SGHDT and CDR2 YYEEEE. V dropped 4 bases and J dropped 5; count of bases not matched to a gene: 6. This CDR3 contains 15 residues. The CDR3 bases are TGTGCCAGCAGCCTTCCGGGACAGGGGGCAACTGAAGCTTTCTTT. This translates into CASSLPGQGATEAFF.

CDR3 in amino acids: CASSPSDRNIQYF. The CDR3 DNA is TGTGCCAGCTCCCCCTCCGATCGAAACATTCAGTACTTC. The chain recombines TRBV18 with TRBJ2-4; no clear D. The germline CDR1 and CDR2 sequences are KGHSH and LQKENI. V shed 6 bases and J shed 6 bases, with 12 bases lying between them. This CDR3 is 13 amino acids long.

The V and J genes are TRBV19 and TRBJ1-5; unclear D gene. Germline CDR1 reads LNHDA; CDR2 reads SQIVND (reference sequence). This CDR3 is built from 13 residues. The V end was cut by 4 bases, the J end by 3 bases, with 7 bases between. For the CDR3, the DNA is TGTGCCAGTAGTAGGGCAGACAATCAGCCCCAGCATTTT. Amino acid sequence: CASSRADNQPQHF.

The chain carries TRBV9 and TRBJ1-1, with a possible D match to TRBD1 (5 bases). CDR1 SGDLS and CDR2 YYNGEE come from the germline V gene. This CDR3 has 14 residues. Deletions cut 1 base from V and 4 bases from J, with 11 bases between. This chain's CDR3 is CASSVQGYGTEAFF. CDR3 bases: TGTGCCAGCAGCGTACAGGGTTATGGCACTGAAGCTTTCTTT.

The gene calls are TRBV4-3 and TRBJ1-4; D possibly corresponds to TRBD1 (5 bases). V was cut by 1 base and J by 2 bases, with 8 bases left in between. This CDR3 has 15 residues. Germline values: CDR1 LGHNA, CDR2 YSLEER. The CDR3 DNA is TGCGCCAGCAGCCAAGTCGGGGCTACTAATGAAAAACTGTTTTTT. Translated, it gives CASSQVGATNEKLFF.